The 4 T cell receptor beta chains presented below share a single source sample, sequenced in a study of Graves' ophthalmopathy and Graves' hyperthyroidism. RNA transcripts were the source from which TCR beta CDR3 regions were amplified. RT-PCR with HTBI primers came first, then second-round multiplex PCR. TCRdb recomputed calls from the multiplex PCR reads with MiXCR, one row per CDR3 protein. The sample yields over a million distinct CDR3 sequences, roughly 35% seen once. The source material was peripheral blood or thyroid tissue (not recorded which). The source is an adult man with Graves' hyperthyroidism.

The J gene is TRBJ1-1, the V gene TRBV3-1, with TRBD1 as a possible D gene (6 bases). The CDR3 totals 16 residues. The germline CDR1 and CDR2 sequences are LGHDT and YNNKEL (reference sequence). Trimming removed 0 bases at V and 1 base at J, with 12 bases between. CDR3 region: CASSQELGTKNTEAFF. CDR3 bases: TGTGCCAGCAGCCAAGAACTTGGGACAAAGAACACTGAAGCTTTCTTT.

Comment on this clonotype: Given a much more abundant clone one base away, this may be a read error. The chain employs TRBV7-7 and TRBJ2-7; possible D gene TRBD2, 6 bases. This CDR3 has 15 amino acids. From germline, CDR1 is SSHAT and CDR2 FNYEAQ (reference sequence). The CDR3 protein is CAGSLGFGGIYEQYF. The CDR3 coding sequence is TGTGCCGGCAGCTTAGGTTTTGGGGGGATCTACGAGCAGTACTTC.

This clonotype was found a few times. J is TRBJ2-5 and V is TRBV10-3, with D tentatively TRBD1 (5 bases). V gave up 6 bases and J gave up 12 bases, with 17 bases separating them. The CDR3 runs 12 residues. The V gene's germline CDR1 is ENHRY and CDR2 SYGVKD. The DNA of the CDR3 is TGTGCCATCAGCCGGACACCACTTCGGGAGTACTTC. Its translation: CAISRTPLREYF.

The chain is built from TRBV3-1 and TRBJ1-1; no clear D gene. Trimming stripped 4 bases from V and 4 bases from J, with 16 bases between. The CDR3 contains 15 residues. Germline V CDR1 and CDR2: LGHDT, YNNKEL (reference sequence). The CDR3 DNA follows: TGTGCCAGCAGCCGGCGTTCGAGGGTGGGCACTGAAGCTTTCTTT. Its protein product is CASSRRSRVGTEAFF.